The clone carrying this T cell receptor beta chain was counted a single time. Its antigen remains unidentified. It was with 60 Vbeta and 13 Jbeta primers that the PCR ran. Sequenced by immunoSEQ multiplex PCR; TCRdb stores in-frame clones only, minus some. The profile shows roughly 90,000 clones, around 84% of them singletons. The sample comes from a study of cytomegalovirus exposure and HLA in healthy donors. Findings of the study overall: V- and J-gene trimming in TCR beta was tied to a missense DCLRE1C variant by an analysis performed later. DRB1 had the most TCR associations and HLA-C the fewest, a later analysis found, with rates varying by HLA locus.

The CDR3 runs 15 residues. CDR1 is SGHTA and CDR2 is FQGTGA in the germline V gene. V lost 4 bases to trimming and J lost 4 bases; unmatched junction nucleotides: 5. The sequenced sample consisted of PBMCs. This rearrangement joins TRBV7-3 to TRBJ2-1; 9 bases line up with TRBD2. The sequence was collected from a man younger than 35 in good health and CMV-seronegative. This CDR3 reads CASSSSSGTYNEQFF. DNA for the CDR3: TGTGCCAGCAGCTCCTCTAGCGGGACTTACAATGAGCAGTTCTTC.